The rows below give T cell receptor beta chains drawn from one sample of a study of CD8 T cells in Susac syndrome. Via MiXCR, TCRdb re-called the immunoSEQ multiplex PCR reads, giving one row per CDR3 protein. The repertoire includes hundreds of thousands of distinct CDR3 sequences, 90% to 95% of them detected once, and about 0.071% sits in the top ten. Sequenced sample: CD4+ T cells from PBMCs. The receptors stem from a human donor with multiple sclerosis. Both conserved end residues are part of each CDR3. D genes are given only for firm matches. A clone size is listed for some rows: how often the clone was seen (once, few, many), or a class if it is expanded.

abundance,d_gene,v_gene,j_gene,CDR3aa
once,-,TRBV9,TRBJ1-5,CASGTGDGSNQPQHF
-,TRBD2,TRBV2,TRBJ2-5,CASSWSGTSGGTQYF
-,TRBD1,TRBV18,TRBJ1-3,CASSDRGDSGNTIYF
-,-,TRBV6-1,TRBJ2-2,CASSWAPIPTGELFF
-,-,TRBV5-1,TRBJ2-5,CASNSVGGETQYF
once,-,TRBV30,TRBJ1-3,CAWSVLGRYSGNTIYF
-,-,TRBV3-1,TRBJ2-3,CASSHRLDRTDTQYF
-,-,TRBV20-1,TRBJ1-5,CSASGVGNQPQHF
-,-,TRBV4-1,TRBJ1-3,CASSQDQLRAGNTIYF
-,-,TRBV2,TRBJ2-7,CASSEWPSYEQYF
-,TRBD1,TRBV6-5,TRBJ1-6,CASSRTGGNSPLHF
-,TRBD1,TRBV15,TRBJ1-5,CATSRVGDSYSNQPQHF
-,-,TRBV25-1,TRBJ1-1,CASTALGARTEAFF
once,-,TRBV30,TRBJ2-1,CAWSGRSSYNEQFF
-,-,TRBV10-3,TRBJ2-3,CASTTSGADTQYF
-,-,TRBV6-2/TRBV6-3,TRBJ2-2,CASSQRGGDTGELFF
-,-,TRBV6-5,TRBJ1-4,CASSSFQDNEKLFF
-,-,TRBV6-6,TRBJ1-1,CASKVPGKNTEAFF
-,-,TRBV5-4,TRBJ2-7,CASSIRDGPYEQYF
-,TRBD1,TRBV4-1,TRBJ2-1,CASSQDPTGSSYNEQFF
-,TRBD1,TRBV30,TRBJ1-2,CAWSVQDRGGYTF
-,TRBD2,TRBV9,TRBJ2-1,CASSPLAGVSNEQFF
once,-,TRBV28,TRBJ1-6,CASSFGGSYNSPLHF
-,-,TRBV28,TRBJ2-3,CASSLLGLSTDTQYF
-,TRBD1,TRBV12-3/TRBV12-4,TRBJ1-2,CASSFAGQGLGGYTF
-,-,TRBV12-3/TRBV12-4,TRBJ1-2,CASSIGTAGSMDYTF
-,-,TRBV7-9,TRBJ2-7,CASSLSELLDEQYF
few,-,TRBV20-1,TRBJ1-2,CSARHPRHGYTF
-,-,TRBV3-1,TRBJ2-1,CASTRRGGYNEQFF
once,-,TRBV5-6,TRBJ2-1,CASSTWRVDGNEQFF
-,-,TRBV15,TRBJ2-5,CATSRGGGGTQETQYF
once,-,TRBV27,TRBJ2-5,CASSFHGPPEQETQYF
-,-,TRBV7-3,TRBJ2-3,CASSSTANTDTQYF